Listed below are T cell receptor beta chains from one sample, sequenced in a study of T cells after posttransplantation cyclophosphamide. The protocol was immunoSEQ multiplex PCR, while the TCRdb copy is restricted to in-frame clones and leaves out a portion. Of 30,000 to 45,000 clones in the sample, around four fifths were seen once. Here the sequenced sample was CD4+ T cells sorted from blood, taken approximately 2,000 days after a stem cell transplant with posttransplant cyclophosphamide. The origin of the receptors is a female patient in her forties or fifties who received an allogeneic stem cell transplant from a related donor, was CMV-positive, and had no GVHD. The graft donor may account for some of the T cells. Each CDR3 is given with its conserved first and last residue. A D gene is named only where the DNA matches it firmly. Size is omitted from some rows. Given values are once, few, many or a class for expanded clones.

V gene,J gene,clone size,D gene,CDR3 DNA,CDR3 protein
TRBV19,TRBJ1-1,.,TRBD1,TGTGCCAGTAGTATAAATACAGGGGGAAGCTCTGAAGCTTTCTTT,CASSINTGGSSEAFF
TRBV18,TRBJ1-6,.,TRBD1,TGTGCCAGCTCACCCGGCGGGACAGTCCGTAATTCACCCCTCCACTTT,CASSPGGTVRNSPLHF
TRBV4-2,TRBJ1-1,.,TRBD1,TGTGCCAGCGGCCCTGCCGGGACAGGGAACACTGAAGCTTTCTTT,CASGPAGTGNTEAFF
TRBV18,TRBJ2-1,.,TRBD1,TGTGCCAGCCGCGCGGGACAGGGTATAGATGAGCAGTTCTTC,CASRAGQGIDEQFF
TRBV11-1,TRBJ2-1,.,TRBD1,TGTGCCAGCAGCGTACCGGGACAGATCTCCTACAATGAGCAGTTCTTC,CASSVPGQISYNEQFF
TRBV15,TRBJ1-4,once,TRBD1,TGTGCCACCAGCTGGTCTCCGGGACAGGGGGCAGAAAAACTGTTTTTT,CATSWSPGQGAEKLFF
TRBV10-2,TRBJ2-7,.,.,TGCGCCAGCAGTGAGAGACACTACGAGCAGTACTTC,CASSERHYEQYF
TRBV2,TRBJ1-4,.,TRBD1,TGTGCCAGCACCGGGACAGGGAGTGAAAAACTGTTTTTT,CASTGTGSEKLFF
TRBV5-1,TRBJ2-7,.,.,TGCGCCAGCAGCTTAAGGACAGCCTACGAGCAGTACTTC,CASSLRTAYEQYF
TRBV19,TRBJ2-3,.,TRBD1,TGTGCCAGTAGTATCCTCGGACAGGGGATGTTCACAGATACGCAGTATTTT,CASSILGQGMFTDTQYF
TRBV27,TRBJ1-6,few,.,TGTGCCAGCAGCTCTGCGGGGCTCCGGGATAATTCACCCCTCCACTTT,CASSSAGLRDNSPLHF
TRBV5-1,TRBJ1-1,medium-sized,TRBD1,TGCGCCAGCAGCGCCGGACAGGGTAAAACTGAAGCTTTCTTT,CASSAGQGKTEAFF
TRBV7-2,TRBJ1-2,.,.,TGTGCCAGCAGCCCCATGGGGGGTAATAACTATGGCTACACCTTC,CASSPMGGNNYGYTF
TRBV19,TRBJ2-1,.,TRBD2,TGTGCCAGTAACCCTAGCGGGGGGATCGATGAGCAGTTCTTC,CASNPSGGIDEQFF
TRBV29-1,TRBJ1-6,few,TRBD1,TGCAGCGTTCTCCAAGGACAGGGGTCACCCCTCCACTTT,CSVLQGQGSPLHF
TRBV6-6,TRBJ1-5,.,TRBD1,TGTGCCAGCAGGATGACAGGGCCCAATCAGCCCCAGCATTTT,CASRMTGPNQPQHF
TRBV5-1,TRBJ1-1,.,.,TGCGCCAGCAGCTTGGGGAGGGCGCACACTGAAGCTTTCTTT,CASSLGRAHTEAFF
TRBV7-2,TRBJ1-6,.,.,TGTGCCAGCAGCTTAGATTCGTCAGGGGTCCCCCATAATTCACCCCTCCACTTT,CASSLDSSGVPHNSPLHF
TRBV4-2,TRBJ1-6,.,.,TGTGCCAGCAGCCCGGAGGGGGGGGATAATTCACCCCTCCACTTT,CASSPEGGDNSPLHF
TRBV29-1,TRBJ2-2,few,.,TGCAGCGTTGAAAGCGGTGCCGGGGAGCTGTTTTTT,CSVESGAGELFF
TRBV6-5,TRBJ2-7,.,TRBD1,TGTGCCAGCAGTTACTCCGCCGGGACAGGGGGGAGCGAGCAGTACTTC,CASSYSAGTGGSEQYF
TRBV4-2,TRBJ2-5,.,TRBD2,TGTGCCAGCAGCCAAGATAGAGGTTCGGGGCGGGGGGGCGAGACCCAGTACTTC,CASSQDRGSGRGGETQYF
TRBV28,TRBJ2-7,.,.,TGTGCCAGCGGGTACCGGGGTGAAGAGCAGTACTTC,CASGYRGEEQYF
TRBV9,TRBJ2-3,.,TRBD2,TGTGCCAGCAGCGCGCGGACTAGCGGGGTCTCTAGCACAGATACGCAGTATTTT,CASSARTSGVSSTDTQYF
TRBV28,TRBJ2-7,.,.,TGTGCCAGCAGTTCGCTCGGAGGGGCTAGCTCCTACGAGCAGTACTTC,CASSSLGGASSYEQYF
TRBV19,TRBJ1-2,.,.,TGTGCCAGTAGCCCCGGGACACCGGGTGGCTACACCTTC,CASSPGTPGGYTF
TRBV9,TRBJ1-4,.,.,TGTGCCAGCAGCGTAGGAAAGGAGAATGAAAAACTGTTTTTT,CASSVGKENEKLFF
TRBV7-8,TRBJ1-6,.,.,TGTGCCAGCAGCTTAGGAGGTTATAATTCACCCCTCCACTTT,CASSLGGYNSPLHF
TRBV28,TRBJ1-1,.,.,TGTGCCAGCAGTTTGTCCCGGGGTTGGTACACTGAAGCTTTCTTT,CASSLSRGWYTEAFF
TRBV18,TRBJ2-1,.,.,TGTGCCAGCTCACCAGAGCAGGGAACCAATGAGCAGTTCTTC,CASSPEQGTNEQFF
TRBV5-1,TRBJ2-7,.,.,TGCGCCAGCAGCCATAGCGGTTCCTCCTACGAGCAGTACTTC,CASSHSGSSYEQYF
TRBV5-1,TRBJ1-2,.,TRBD1,TGCGCCAGCAGCTCCGGGACAGATGGCTACACCTTC,CASSSGTDGYTF
TRBV29-1,TRBJ2-5,.,TRBD1,TGCAGCGCAGGGACAGGGGGCGGGGAGACCCAGTACTTC,CSAGTGGGETQYF
TRBV6-1,TRBJ1-5,.,TRBD1,TGTGCCAGCAGTGAAGGACAGGGGTGGCAGCCCCAGCATTTT,CASSEGQGWQPQHF
TRBV7-6,TRBJ1-4,.,TRBD1,TGTGCCAGCAGCCAGGGACAGGGGGCGCGTGAAAAACTGTTTTTT,CASSQGQGAREKLFF
TRBV6-5,TRBJ1-1,.,TRBD1,TGTGCCAGCAGACTGGACAGGGGCCCTTCTGAAGCTTTCTTT,CASRLDRGPSEAFF
TRBV4-1,TRBJ1-3,.,.,TGCGCCAGCAGCCAAACACAGCTTTCTGGAAACACCATATATTTT,CASSQTQLSGNTIYF
TRBV7-2,TRBJ1-1,once,TRBD1,TGTGCCAGCAGCTCCAGGACAGGGTATACTGAAGCTTTCTTT,CASSSRTGYTEAFF
TRBV29-1,TRBJ2-1,.,TRBD2,TGCAGCGTTGAAGCTTTGGGACTAGCTTACAATGAGCAGTTCTTC,CSVEALGLAYNEQFF
TRBV19,TRBJ2-3,.,TRBD2,TGTGCCAGTAGCCGAAATACTGGCGGGGGTACGGATACGCAGTATTTT,CASSRNTGGGTDTQYF